A selection of T cell receptor beta chains follows, all from one sample in a study of OX40 agonist ivuxolimab in advanced cancers. Sequencing was performed with immunoSEQ multiplex PCR; in TCRdb, only in-frame clones are kept and a portion is missing. The sample contains 70,000 to 95,000 clones, 90% to 95% of which appear only once. The sample consisted of CD4+ or CD8+ T cells sorted from blood, taken in a trial of the OX40 agonist ivuxolimab. The receptors originated from an adult with an advanced solid tumor such as melanoma, head and neck, liver or kidney cancer. CDR3s include the opening cysteine and the closing phenylalanine or tryptophan. D genes are given only for firm matches. Size tells how often a clone was seen (once, few, many) or the class of an expanded clone, and some rows leave it out.

clone size: -; V gene: TRBV10-3; D gene: -; J gene: TRBJ2-2; CDR3 protein: CAISEGTGELFF; CDR3 DNA: TGTGCCATCAGTGAGGGCACCGGGGAGCTGTTTTTT
clone size: -; V gene: TRBV11-2; D gene: TRBD1; J gene: TRBJ1-1; CDR3 protein: CASTASQGALGGAFF; CDR3 DNA: TGTGCCAGCACCGCCTCTCAGGGGGCCCTCGGAGGAGCTTTCTTT
clone size: once; V gene: TRBV5-1; D gene: TRBD2; J gene: TRBJ2-3; CDR3 protein: CASSIGLAGADTQYF; CDR3 DNA: TGCGCCAGCAGCATAGGACTAGCGGGAGCAGATACGCAGTATTTT
clone size: -; V gene: TRBV6-1; D gene: -; J gene: TRBJ2-7; CDR3 protein: CASRGDVYEQYF; CDR3 DNA: TGTGCCAGCAGGGGAGACGTCTACGAGCAGTACTTC
clone size: -; V gene: TRBV6-6; D gene: TRBD1; J gene: TRBJ2-2; CDR3 protein: CASSLNRGRTGELFF; CDR3 DNA: TGTGCCAGCAGTCTCAACAGGGGTCGGACCGGGGAGCTGTTTTTT
clone size: -; V gene: TRBV28; D gene: -; J gene: TRBJ2-7; CDR3 protein: CAITGWEPYEQYF; CDR3 DNA: TGTGCCATTACAGGGTGGGAGCCCTACGAGCAGTACTTC
clone size: -; V gene: TRBV5-5; D gene: TRBD2; J gene: TRBJ2-5; CDR3 protein: CASSLYGEGAGTQYF; CDR3 DNA: TGTGCCAGCAGCTTGTATGGGGAGGGTGCGGGGACCCAGTACTTC
clone size: -; V gene: TRBV10-3; D gene: TRBD2; J gene: TRBJ2-7; CDR3 protein: CAITPGLAGSYEQYF; CDR3 DNA: TGTGCCATCACCCCAGGACTAGCGGGATCCTACGAGCAGTACTTC
clone size: -; V gene: TRBV9; D gene: TRBD2; J gene: TRBJ2-3; CDR3 protein: CASSLSGRLTDTQYF; CDR3 DNA: TGTGCCAGCAGCTTAAGCGGGAGGTTAACAGATACGCAGTATTTT
clone size: -; V gene: TRBV9; D gene: TRBD2; J gene: TRBJ2-5; CDR3 protein: CASSVVSGGETQYF; CDR3 DNA: TGTGCCAGCAGCGTAGTTAGCGGGGGAGAGACCCAGTACTTC
clone size: many; V gene: TRBV5-6; D gene: -; J gene: TRBJ2-7; CDR3 protein: CASSRRDFLYEQYF; CDR3 DNA: TGTGCCAGCAGCAGGCGGGACTTCCTGTACGAGCAGTACTTC
clone size: -; V gene: TRBV5-1; D gene: -; J gene: TRBJ2-7; CDR3 protein: CASRRQDSYEQYF; CDR3 DNA: TGCGCCAGCAGGCGACAGGACTCCTACGAGCAGTACTTC
clone size: -; V gene: TRBV28; D gene: -; J gene: TRBJ2-7; CDR3 protein: CASSFIRASYEQYF; CDR3 DNA: TGTGCCAGCAGTTTTATACGGGCGTCCTACGAGCAGTACTTC
clone size: -; V gene: TRBV5-1; D gene: -; J gene: TRBJ1-5; CDR3 protein: CASSLGPSNQPQHF; CDR3 DNA: TGCGCCAGCAGCTTGGGACCCTCGAATCAGCCCCAGCATTTT
clone size: -; V gene: TRBV7-2; D gene: -; J gene: TRBJ1-1; CDR3 protein: CASSLETVLNTEAFF; CDR3 DNA: TGTGCCAGCAGCTTAGAAACAGTCCTGAACACTGAAGCTTTCTTT
clone size: -; V gene: TRBV11-3; D gene: TRBD2; J gene: TRBJ2-3; CDR3 protein: CASSPGTSGTDTQYF; CDR3 DNA: TGTGCCAGCAGCCCCGGGACTAGCGGCACAGATACGCAGTATTTT
clone size: -; V gene: TRBV15; D gene: -; J gene: TRBJ1-4; CDR3 protein: CATSRALNEKLFF; CDR3 DNA: TGTGCCACCAGCAGGGCCCTTAATGAAAAACTGTTTTTT
clone size: -; V gene: TRBV10-1; D gene: TRBD2; J gene: TRBJ2-7; CDR3 protein: CASSRREAGEQYF; CDR3 DNA: TGCGCCAGCAGTCGGCGAGAAGCGGGAGAGCAGTACTTC
clone size: few; V gene: TRBV5-1; D gene: -; J gene: TRBJ1-1; CDR3 protein: CASSLAEVGWAEAFF; CDR3 DNA: TGCGCCAGCAGCTTGGCCGAGGTGGGGTGGGCTGAAGCTTTCTTT
clone size: -; V gene: TRBV28; D gene: TRBD2; J gene: TRBJ2-1; CDR3 protein: CASSVQTSGRAGEQFF; CDR3 DNA: TGTGCCAGCAGCGTACAGACTAGCGGGAGGGCCGGTGAGCAGTTCTTC
clone size: -; V gene: TRBV5-1; D gene: TRBD2; J gene: TRBJ2-3; CDR3 protein: CASGRTGTSGANTQYF; CDR3 DNA: TGCGCCAGCGGTCGGACCGGGACTAGCGGTGCGAATACGCAGTATTTT
clone size: -; V gene: TRBV7-2; D gene: -; J gene: TRBJ1-1; CDR3 protein: CASSPGATGAMNTEAFF; CDR3 DNA: TGTGCCAGCAGCCCAGGGGCCACAGGAGCTATGAACACTGAAGCTTTCTTT
clone size: once; V gene: TRBV10-2; D gene: -; J gene: TRBJ2-2; CDR3 protein: CASRNTGELFF; CDR3 DNA: TGCGCCAGCAGGAACACCGGGGAGCTGTTTTTT
clone size: -; V gene: TRBV28; D gene: TRBD2; J gene: TRBJ2-2; CDR3 protein: CASSSVTGTSLTGELFF; CDR3 DNA: TGTGCCAGCAGTTCAGTTACCGGGACTAGCCTCACCGGGGAGCTGTTTTTT
clone size: -; V gene: TRBV5-1; D gene: -; J gene: TRBJ1-1; CDR3 protein: CASREQGNTEAFF; CDR3 DNA: TGCGCCAGCAGAGAGCAGGGGAACACTGAAGCTTTCTTT
clone size: -; V gene: TRBV7-2; D gene: TRBD2; J gene: TRBJ2-2; CDR3 protein: CASRPGPAGVRTGELFF; CDR3 DNA: TGTGCCAGCAGGCCCGGGCCAGCGGGAGTAAGAACCGGGGAGCTGTTTTTT
clone size: -; V gene: TRBV2; D gene: TRBD1; J gene: TRBJ2-5; CDR3 protein: CASRRQGGQETQYF; CDR3 DNA: TGTGCCAGCAGAAGACAGGGGGGCCAAGAGACCCAGTACTTC